This TCR beta chain was found in a study of CD8 T cells in Susac syndrome. Sequencing of TCR beta covered CD8+ and CD4+ T cells obtained from blood. Negative isolation yielded the CD8+ and CD4+ T cells, while FACS enriched the TEMRA cells. Reverse transcription of roughly 0.5 to 1 ug RNA used random hexamers. Amplification of TCR beta CDR3 across 54 Vbeta and 13 Jbeta was performed with immunoSEQ multiplex PCR. Each CDR3 protein is one row after TCRdb ran MiXCR on the immunoSEQ multiplex PCR reads. Among 180,000 or so distinct CDR3 sequences, approximately 94% were seen once, and the ten largest hold 0.093%. Germline V CDR1 and CDR2: DFQATT, SNEGSKA (reference sequence). The CDR3 length is 15 residues. V lost 3 bases, J lost 1 base, and 15 bases lay in between. This clonotype came up once.

Material: CD4+ T cells from PBMCs. This chain connects TRBV20-1 to TRBJ2-5, with D hard to call. The TCR sequence derives from a human donor with multiple sclerosis. The CDR3 DNA sequence: TGCAGTGCTAGGTCCTTTAGACTGGTCCAAGAGACCCAGTACTTC. It encodes CSARSFRLVQETQYF.